A selection of T cell receptor beta chains follows, all from one sample in a study of T cells after yellow fever vaccination. One entry per CDR3 protein results from TCRdb running MiXCR on the 5' RACE reads. The sample gives more than 450,000 distinct CDR3 sequences, just over 20% of which show up once; roughly a sixth is in the top ten. Sample: PBMCs, taken less than 25 days after the first yellow fever vaccination. The receptors come from a man aged 18 to 30 who received the YFV17D yellow fever vaccine. The conserved cysteine and the conserved F or W are not part of the CDR3 here. A clone size is listed for some rows: how often the clone was seen (once, few, many), or a class if it is expanded.

>TRBJ2-1|TRBV12-3/TRBV12-4|many
ASSSSPGQGLF
>TRBJ2-4|TRBV10-3|.
TISFSRGDLAKNIQY
>TRBJ1-1|TRBV7-8|.
ASSLVASNTEAF
>TRBJ1-2|TRBV3-1|.
ASSPYSERTNT
>TRBJ2-2|TRBV11-2|few
ASSFTSGGAGGELF
>TRBJ2-2|TRBV6-5|.
ASSYWGVGTGELF
>TRBJ1-1|TRBV10-2|few
ASSEHRGLGTEAF
>TRBJ1-1|TRBV4-3|few
ASSQDREGWTEAF
>TRBJ1-1|TRBV18|few
ASSPPGTVEAF
>TRBJ2-4|TRBV5-1|once
ASSWHPGGQKNIQY
>TRBJ2-5|TRBV5-1|.
ASSLEGRGTQETQY
>TRBJ1-1|TRBV6-1|once
ASSASLMGTEAF
>TRBJ2-5|TRBV11-2|few
ASSPTGGLGKETQY
>TRBJ2-5|TRBV3-1|.
ASRDRDRTYQETQY
>TRBJ2-1|TRBV7-9|.
ASSLSTSFRVNEQF
>TRBJ2-1|TRBV20-1|.
SAILLAGQSSYNEQF
>TRBJ1-1|TRBV27|.
ASSFLGGFTEAF
>TRBJ2-7|TRBV6-5|.
ASSSRQTYEQY
>TRBJ1-5|TRBV10-3|few
AIRAGTEQPQH
>TRBJ1-5|TRBV9|few
ASSKGSGLVEQPQH
>TRBJ1-2|TRBV12-3/TRBV12-4|.
ASSHCWPGTDYGYT
>TRBJ1-5|TRBV23-1|.
ASSPRKNQPQH
>TRBJ1-2|TRBV28|.
ATGGVAAYYT
>TRBJ2-1|TRBV19|few
ASSTGRSYNEQF
>TRBJ2-3|TRBV2|once
ASSERVYTQY
>TRBJ2-1|TRBV4-2|.
ASSHRGTTGYNEQF
>TRBJ2-7|TRBV13|.
ASSLGRDRGSHEQY
>TRBJ1-5|TRBV4-1|.
ASSQRTGIQPQH
>TRBJ2-2|TRBV4-1|.
ASSPSWARPGELF
>TRBJ1-2|TRBV12-3/TRBV12-4|.
ASSSMAGHGYT
>TRBJ1-1|TRBV29-1|many
SVVPGNAEAF
>TRBJ2-5|TRBV20-1|.
SAYRERGETQY
>TRBJ1-1|TRBV7-9|few
ASSLGWEAEAF
>TRBJ2-1|TRBV3-1|few
ASSLWPDEQF
>TRBJ2-7|TRBV20-1|.
SARRGWDRYEQY
>TRBJ2-1|TRBV6-1|.
ASSTGGGSYNEQF
>TRBJ2-5|TRBV2|few
ASQQQETQY
>TRBJ1-4|TRBV18|.
ASSTGGFDEKLF
>TRBJ1-1|TRBV7-2|few
ASSPLGGKEAF
>TRBJ1-5|TRBV5-5|.
ASSLAWGRNQPQH
>TRBJ1-1|TRBV6-5|few
ASSYGGRMNTEAF
>TRBJ2-3|TRBV27|.
ASCGGGGGKISTDTQY
>TRBJ2-7|TRBV7-3|many
ASSQLSGPYEQY
>TRBJ2-5|TRBV10-3|.
ATGEVTETQY
>TRBJ1-5|TRBV7-2|few
ASSQYQGKEQPQH
>TRBJ1-6|TRBV18|.
ASFADRNNSPLH
>TRBJ2-1|TRBV23-1|.
ASSHPLGDYQVYEQF
>TRBJ2-3|TRBV20-1|.
SASRAGGADTQY
>TRBJ2-5|TRBV7-3|once
ASSLSPGKKETQY
>TRBJ2-5|TRBV9|few
ASSGMTSGETQY
>TRBJ2-1|TRBV4-2|few
ASSQDSPGERYNEQF
>TRBJ1-4|TRBV28|few
ASSPPGRIEKLF